This T cell receptor beta chain was documented in a study of blood T cell repertoires in COVID-19. Clones were read by immunoSEQ multiplex PCR, and TCRdb kept only the in-frame ones, dropping some. The repertoire holds 270,000 or so clones, approximately 91% seen once, with 0.94% in the top ten. Germline V lookup: CDR1 SGHRS, CDR2 YFSETQ. With V trimmed by 7 bases and J by 4 bases, 7 bases remained unmatched. There are 13 residues in the CDR3. The sequence came from a woman aged 40-49 years who had recovered from COVID-19. The genes are TRBV5-1 and TRBJ2-5; 7 nucleotides match TRBD2. The sample was peripheral blood. For the CDR3, the DNA is TGCGCCAGCGTCGGGGAGGGCCCAGAGACCCAGTACTTC. This gives the protein CASVGEGPETQYF.